Following are 21 T cell receptor beta chains from one sample sequenced in a study of shared clonotypes between healthy human individuals. Clones were sequenced by immunoSEQ multiplex PCR, and TCRdb holds only the in-frame ones, with some missing. The table lists around 2.5 million clones, more than 85% of them singletons, with about 0.39% in the top ten. What was sequenced was naive CD4+ T cells from PBMCs. The subset denotes: CD45RA+ positively selected. These receptors were taken from a man aged 18 to 30 in good health. Some clones in this sample may be carry-over from other donors' samples.

V gene TRBV6-5 combines with J gene TRBJ2-7; 7 nucleotides line up with TRBD2. The CDR3 runs 14 residues. Germline V CDR1 and CDR2: MNHEY, SVGAGI. J gave up 2 bases and V 4 bases, and 5 bases lay outside the gene matches. The CDR3 region is CASSSRGVAYEQYF. CDR3 DNA sequence: TGTGCCAGCAGTTCCCGGGGGGTCGCCTACGAGCAGTACTTC.

CDR3 in DNA: TGTGCCAGCAGGACGGGGACTAGCGGCTCCTACGAGCAGTACTTC. This codes for CASRTGTSGSYEQYF. The genes are TRBV28 and TRBJ2-7, with 11 bases aligning to TRBD2. Germline assignment: CDR1 MDHEN and CDR2 SYDVKM. V dropped 6 bases and J dropped 0; count of bases not matched to a gene: 4. This CDR3 spans 15 amino acids.

This clone was recorded once. This chain connects TRBV5-1 to TRBJ2-1; D gene unclear. Trimming removed 0 bases at V and 6 bases at J, with 13 bases between. From germline, CDR1 is SGHRS and CDR2 YFSETQ. The CDR3 spans 15 residues. CDR3 nucleotides: TGCGCCAGCAGCTTGGATAAACTTGGTGGCAATGAGCAGTTCTTC. It encodes CASSLDKLGGNEQFF.

The chain combines TRBV2 with TRBJ1-2; D not resolved. There are 13 residues in the CDR3. Deletions cut 6 bases from V and 2 bases from J, with 10 bases between. Germline V lookup: CDR1 SNHLY, CDR2 FYNNEI. CDR3 DNA sequence: TGTGCCAGCAGCCCAGACATAAACTATGGCTACACCTTC. It yields the protein CASSPDINYGYTF.

The rearrangement links TRBV5-4 to TRBJ2-6; D is possibly TRBD1 (6 bases). CDR1 and CDR2 (germline): SGHNT, YYREEE (reference sequence). This CDR3 is 18 amino acids long. V lost 0 bases to trimming and J lost 0 bases, with 13 bases between them. This CDR3 reads CASSLARGGYSGANVLTF. The DNA for the CDR3 is TGTGCCAGCAGCTTGGCCAGGGGCGGCTACTCTGGGGCCAACGTCCTGACTTTC.

The V and J genes are TRBV11-2 and TRBJ2-1; 7 nucleotides line up with TRBD2. Germline V gives CDR1 SGHAT, CDR2 FQNNGV. Germline trimming cut 4 bases from V and 9 bases from J; bases unmatched to any gene: 9. This CDR3 contains 14 residues. The DNA for the CDR3 is TGTGCCAGCAGCTCCAGCGGGATACAAGGTGAGCAGTTCTTC. Its translation: CASSSSGIQGEQFF. Complete variable domain (other parts from reference TRBV11-2 and TRBJ2-1): EAGVAQSPRYKIIEKRQSVAFWCNPISGHATLYWYQQILGQGPKLLIQFQNNGVVDDSQLPKDRFSAERLKGVDSTLKIQPAKLEDSAVYLCASSSSGIQGEQFFGPGTRLTVL.

V is TRBV18 and J is TRBJ1-1; D not certain. In germline, CDR1 is KGHSH, CDR2 LQKENI. Between the trimmed V and J ends, which lost 0 bases and 3 bases, there was a span of 11 bases. The CDR3 length is 15 residues. The CDR3 DNA reads TGTGCCAGCTCACCACCGTCGAGACTGGACACTGAAGCTTTCTTT. This gives the protein CASSPPSRLDTEAFF. Combining the CDR3 with reference TRBV18 and TRBJ1-1 gives the whole variable domain NAGVMQNPRHLVRRRGQEARLRCSPMKGHSHVYWYRQLPEEGLKFMVYLQKENIIDESGMPKERFSAEFPKEGPSILRIQQVVRGDSAAYFCASSPPSRLDTEAFFGQGTRLTVV.

The chain has TRBV28 and TRBJ2-1; 16 nucleotides match TRBD2. V gave up 11 bases and J gave up 8 bases; unmatched junction bases: 9. CDR1 MDHEN and CDR2 SYDVKM come from the germline V gene. This CDR3 contains 15 residues. The CDR3 bases are TGTGCCGGACAATCCGGGACTAGCGGGAGGGATGAGCAGTTCTTC. The encoded protein is CAGQSGTSGRDEQFF.

V usage is TRBV9 and J usage is TRBJ2-7; TRBD1 might be the D (6 bases). CDR1 is SGDLS, CDR2 YYNGEE, per germline. This CDR3 contains 13 residues. Trimming stripped 5 bases from V and 5 bases from J, with 14 bases between. CDR3: CASSGGIRHEQYF. The CDR3 DNA follows: TGTGCCAGCAGTGGGGGCATCAGACACGAGCAGTACTTC.

The genes are TRBV30 and TRBJ1-5; possibly TRBD1 for D (6 bases). V lost 2 bases and J lost 5, with 13 bases in between. CDR3 length equals 14 residues. The V gene's germline CDR1 is GTSNPN and CDR2 SVGIG (reference sequence). The CDR3 loop is CAWSPWAGDQPQHF. The CDR3, as DNA: TGTGCCTGGAGTCCGTGGGCAGGGGATCAGCCCCAGCATTTT.

The chain carries TRBV2 and TRBJ2-2; D is perhaps TRBD1 (5 bases). CDR3 length equals 14 residues. Looked up from germline, CDR1 is SNHLY and CDR2 is FYNNEI. The germline V and J ends were trimmed by 8 bases and 5 bases, with 15 bases remaining between them. CDR3 nucleotides: TGTGCCAGCGTCCGGTATAGGGGAACCGGGGAGCTGTTTTTT. It encodes CASVRYRGTGELFF.

Remarks on this clone: The sample contains more than one DNA sequence encoding this CDR3. V usage is TRBV18 and J usage is TRBJ2-7; 10 positions agree with TRBD1. J lost 1 base, V lost 4 bases, and 4 bases had no gene match. The CDR3 covers 15 residues. CDR1 and CDR2 (germline): KGHSH, LQKENI. CDR3 sequence: CASSRDRGGSYEQYF. The CDR3 region has the DNA TGTGCCAGCTCACGGGACAGGGGCGGTTCCTACGAGCAGTACTTC.

The chain couples TRBV29-1 to TRBJ2-7; D is possibly TRBD1 (5 bases). CDR1 and CDR2 (germline): SQVTM, ANQGSEA. CDR3 length equals 15 residues. The V end was cut by 6 bases, the J end by 3 bases, with 21 bases between. For the CDR3, the DNA is TGCAGCGTAGGTCTAGTAGTGGGGCTAAACTACGAGCAGTACTTC. The encoded protein is CSVGLVVGLNYEQYF.

Of note for this clone: Other DNA sequences in the same sample also yield this CDR3. The V and J genes are TRBV9 and TRBJ2-3; D is undetermined. V was clipped by 0 bases and J by 0 bases, with 8 bases between them. There are 15 residues in the CDR3. The germline CDR1 and CDR2 sequences are SGDLS and YYNGEE. CDR3 residues: CASSVGSTSTDTQYF. The CDR3 nucleotides are TGTGCCAGCAGCGTAGGGTCTACTAGCACAGATACGCAGTATTTT. Full variable domain (outside the CDR3, taken from reference TRBV9 and TRBJ2-3): DSGVTQTPKHLITATGQRVTLRCSPRSGDLSVYWYQQSLDQGLQFLIQYYNGEERAKGNILERFSAQQFPDLHSELNLSSLELGDSALYFCASSVGSTSTDTQYFGPGTRLTVL.

The V and J genes are TRBV11-3 and TRBJ2-7, with TRBD2 matching 7 bases. Germline assignment: CDR1 SGHNT and CDR2 YENEEA. After removal of 5 bases from V and 0 bases from J, the junction contained 7 bases not matched to a gene. The CDR3 has 15 residues. This chain's CDR3 is CASSHTSAASYEQYF. For the CDR3, the DNA is TGTGCCAGCAGCCACACTAGCGCCGCCTCCTACGAGCAGTACTTC.

The rearrangement uses TRBV7-9 and TRBJ2-1; TRBD1 or TRBD2 may be the D gene (5 bases each). V lost 5 bases and J lost 9, with 11 bases in between. The V gene's germline CDR1 is SEHNR and CDR2 FQNEAQ (reference sequence). This CDR3 contains 12 residues. CDR3 DNA: TGTGCCAGCAGCGCTACCGGGACTGAGCAGTTCTTC. Its translation: CASSATGTEQFF.

The chain couples TRBV9 to TRBJ1-2, with a tentative D call TRBD1 (5 bases). V was trimmed by 0 bases and J by 4 bases, leaving 10 bases between them. This CDR3 is 14 amino acids long. CDR1 is SGDLS, CDR2 YYNGEE, per germline. The CDR3 loop is CASSVAGQLYGYTF. The CDR3 DNA sequence: TGTGCCAGCAGCGTAGCGGGGCAGCTCTATGGCTACACCTTC.

A single count supports this clone. Other DNA sequences in this specimen translate into the identical CDR3. V is TRBV7-2 and J is TRBJ2-5; tentative D call: TRBD2 (6 bases). The germline gives CDR1 SGHTA, CDR2 FQGNSA. The length of the CDR3 is 14 residues. V was pared by 3 bases and J by 4 bases, with 12 bases between. DNA of the CDR3: TGTGCCAGCAGCTTGGGGACTGGGGCAGAGACCCAGTACTTC. Protein: CASSLGTGAETQYF.

J is TRBJ2-1 and V is TRBV7-3; 9 bases are a match to TRBD1. Trimming took 4 bases from V and 3 from J; bases not matched to a gene: 4. The germline V gene encodes CDR1 SGHTA and CDR2 FQGTGA. The CDR3 is 15 residues long. The CDR3 region is CASSSWTGVYNEQFF. The CDR3 nucleotides are TGTGCCAGCAGCTCCTGGACAGGGGTCTACAATGAGCAGTTCTTC.

The J gene is TRBJ1-2, the V gene TRBV19; D not certain. Germline V gene data show CDR1 as LNHDA and CDR2 as SQIVND (reference sequence). This CDR3 has 15 residues. V dropped 5 bases and J dropped 5 bases, with 18 bases sitting between them. The CDR3 loop is CASSSGRLDGYGYTF. DNA for the CDR3: TGTGCCAGTAGTTCCGGGAGGTTAGACGGGTATGGCTACACCTTC.

The chain links TRBV9 to TRBJ2-3; D gene unclear. This CDR3 has 13 amino acids. V shed 6 bases and J shed 1 base, with 9 bases lying between them. Germline V gene data show CDR1 as SGDLS and CDR2 as YYNGEE. The chain's CDR3 is CASTHSGTDTQYF. CDR3 in DNA: TGTGCCAGCACCCACTCAGGCACAGATACGCAGTATTTT.